This record covers a single T cell receptor beta chain. This clonotype was detected only a few times. There is no known antigen for this receptor. No base quality information exists; no much larger clone differs at one position. This sample is drawn from a study of blood T cells in healthy people across ages (dated by TCRdb to 2013 to 2016). About the study as a whole: Template switching captured roughly one uniquely barcoded TCR beta cDNA molecule per two T cells in model experiments. Four age groups were formed from the donors: young (average about 15 years), middle-aged (roughly 38), aged (62) and long-lived (roughly 88). The study analyzed two additional independent replicas of 1 million unique cDNA reads from the same blood draw for two donors, one aged 18 to 29 and one aged 80 or older. Age-related changes in TCR beta repertoire diversity were measured in the study by deep sequencing normalized with unique cDNA molecular identifiers. The full study reports these points: Compared with the aged group, more naive CD4+ T cells, fewer expanded clones and increased TCR diversity were shown by the long-lived group, suggesting age selection. The percentage of naive T cells measured by flow cytometry correlated strongly with observed TCR beta diversity. As age increased, observed TCR beta diversity per million T cells dropped in a roughly linear way, and a significant reduction was already evident by age about 36. Since profiling was done on bulk unsorted PBMCs, naive and antigen-experienced compartments could not be conclusively compared. Estimates of total diversity based on one million sequenced T cells were considered lower bounds and underestimates. Donor CMV infection status was unknown, potentially confounding age-related changes in expanded clonotypes.

The 40 or so donors, aged about 6 to 100 years, were systemically healthy Caucasian individuals from Russia. Roughly 10 milliliters of peripheral blood were collected from each donor into EDTA-treated Vacutainer tubes. Ficoll-Paque density-gradient centrifugation was used to isolate PBMCs, with at least 6 million per sample. Total RNA was extracted from PBMCs with Trizol reagent, with at least 6 micrograms obtained per sample. The percentages of naive CD45RAhigh/CD27high T cells were determined by flow cytometry on a PBMC aliquot from every donor. Receptors were amplified or captured by 5' RACE. Sequenced using an Illumina HiSeq 2500. A second PCR of about 6 to 11 cycles was performed with a sample-barcoded 5' primer and a J-beta primer mix. A template-switch 5' adaptor carrying 12 random nucleotides introduced a unique molecular identifier onto each TCR beta cDNA molecule. At least 3 million CDR3-containing paired-end reads were obtained from each sample. All of the RNA was converted into first-strand cDNA using the Mint cDNA synthesis kit, with a TRBC-specific oligonucleotide serving as the primer. Following uracil-DNA glycosylase treatment, all cDNA underwent a first 18-cycle PCR with the universal primers M1SS and BC2_uni_R. The authors processed their data as follows. For normalization, 1 million high-quality reads were randomly selected from each sample, with every read carrying a distinct molecular identifier. Instead of being binned into consensus sequences, reads with shared molecular identifiers were discarded. MiTCR, set to a Q25 quality threshold and the strictest error-elimination algorithm, was used for CDR3 identification, clonotype clustering and error correction. Lower-bound total TCR beta diversity was estimated with a nonparametric unseen species model using Euler transformation. TCRdb handled the public reads itself, with Q25 trimming in fastp and clone calling in MiXCR, and kept productive beta chains. Every distinct CDR3 protein forms one entry, paired with its most common genes and DNA. Clone size and V and J calls follow TCRdb, not the original study. The sample includes approximately 800,000 distinct CDR3 sequences, with 20% to 25% observed a single time. The leading ten clones occupy more than 3% of the sample.

These same data were also listed under a study on T cells of mothers and their children. That second publication adds: The donors were nine systemically healthy Caucasian individuals, made up of three mothers and their six children. cDNA synthesis consumed the entire amount of extracted RNA, loaded at around 1.5 ug RNA in each 15 ul reaction. In the second PCR, sample barcodes and 2-4 random nucleotides were introduced via the M1S primer. More than 9 million TCR beta CDR3 reads were obtained from each mother, and some 3 million reads were obtained from each child. TCR recombination output is similarly shaped by thymic selection in related and unrelated pairs, with a minor effect exerted by inherited differences. Normalized repertoire overlap was always found to be slightly, but never significantly, higher in related mother-child pairs than in unrelated mother-child pairs. Persistent microchimeric T cell clones were not detected, at a sensitivity of 85 to 100 clones per million clonotypes. In the study, deep NGS was used to compare the TCR beta repertoires of mothers and children, and features distinguishing related mother-child pairs from unrelated individuals were sought. Mothers averaged roughly 40 +/- 4 years of age and children averaged around 10 +/- 4 years. After adapters were ligated using NEBNext reagents, the libraries underwent 100+100 nt paired-end sequencing on an Illumina HiSeq 2000. To avoid cross-contamination, the mother libraries and the child libraries were prepared a month apart and sequenced in separate runs. For each donor, somewhere between about 450,000 and 2,000,000 distinct TCR beta clonotypes were identified. Naive TCR beta clonotypes were estimated from low-frequency clonotypes matched to each donor's FACS-determined naive share, without sorting.

Sequenced: blood. This receptor was taken from a boy aged 10-17 years in good health.

The nucleotide sequence is given as TGCAGTGCTTGGGGAGCGGGTTCTGAAGCTTTCTTT. Translation gives CSAWGAGSEAFF. In this chain, TRBV20-1 is recombined with TRBJ1-1; no D segment can be confidently identified. V is clipped by 5 bases and J by 6 bases, and the sequence between their germline boundaries is 13 bases long. The germline V gene encodes CDR1 DFQATT and CDR2 SNEGSKA (reference sequence). The CDR3 runs 12 residues from the cysteine to the phenylalanine. The DNA shown is the 36-base CDR3, in frame from base 1.